These T cell receptor beta chains were read from a single sample in a study of blood T cell repertoires in COVID-19. Here immunoSEQ multiplex PCR was the method, and the copy in TCRdb shows in-frame clones only, minus some. The repertoire holds approximately 85,000 clones, with approximately 89% as singletons. The specimen was peripheral blood. Receptors were obtained from a man over 45 with acute or convalescent COVID-19. The CDR3 runs from the conserved cysteine through the conserved F or W. Each record gives: V gene, J gene, CDR3 protein.

v_call: TRBV6-6; j_call: TRBJ2-1; cdr3_aa: CASSGSRTGQGNEQFF
v_call: TRBV24-1; j_call: TRBJ2-3; cdr3_aa: CATTSGRGSTDTQYF
v_call: TRBV18; j_call: TRBJ1-4; cdr3_aa: CASSQGQGATNEKLFF
v_call: TRBV12-3/TRBV12-4; j_call: TRBJ1-4; cdr3_aa: CASSLMEAEKLFF
v_call: TRBV28; j_call: TRBJ2-1; cdr3_aa: CASSFVEQFF
v_call: TRBV6-2/TRBV6-3; j_call: TRBJ2-7; cdr3_aa: CASSPSGPGMHEQYF
v_call: TRBV10-3; j_call: TRBJ1-1; cdr3_aa: CAISESGGSSTEAFF
v_call: TRBV5-6; j_call: TRBJ1-1; cdr3_aa: CASSLVPAGGGTEAFF
v_call: TRBV18; j_call: TRBJ2-7; cdr3_aa: CASSPQGQGIGEQYF
v_call: TRBV7-9; j_call: TRBJ1-2; cdr3_aa: CASSHPQTGRGQGGYTF
v_call: TRBV5-1; j_call: TRBJ2-1; cdr3_aa: CASRPPSGSLNEQFF
v_call: TRBV28; j_call: TRBJ2-7; cdr3_aa: CASRWGQGLREQYF
v_call: TRBV5-1; j_call: TRBJ1-5; cdr3_aa: CASSLGPGDNQPQHF
v_call: TRBV11-2; j_call: TRBJ2-2; cdr3_aa: CASSSWTSGENTGELFF
v_call: TRBV2; j_call: TRBJ2-4; cdr3_aa: CASSGRGRAKNIQYF
v_call: TRBV9; j_call: TRBJ2-7; cdr3_aa: CASSVGSSGRAEQYF
v_call: TRBV6-5; j_call: TRBJ1-1; cdr3_aa: CASSSYPREGYTEAFF
v_call: TRBV28; j_call: TRBJ1-2; cdr3_aa: CASSGQGVFGYTF
v_call: TRBV5-4; j_call: TRBJ2-1; cdr3_aa: CASSLGTNEQFF
v_call: TRBV30; j_call: TRBJ1-6; cdr3_aa: CAWSVNPGDSPLHF
v_call: TRBV14; j_call: TRBJ2-2; cdr3_aa: CASSYRQGVKHGELFF
v_call: TRBV4-1; j_call: TRBJ1-2; cdr3_aa: CASSQVEGDRYTF